This T cell receptor (beta chain) is drawn from a study of technical replicates of blood from a handful of donors. The CDR3 loop spans 15 amino acids. The germline CDR1 and CDR2 sequences are MDHEN and SYDVKM. Trimming removed 7 bases from V and 4 bases from J; junction bases left unmatched: 10. Only in-frame clones appear in the TCRdb table, and some are missing; sequencing was by immunoSEQ multiplex PCR. The table records 55,000 to 65,000 clones, around 97% of them present only once. The sample comprised T cells isolated from PBMCs. The chain has TRBV28 and TRBJ2-7; 10 nucleotides align to TRBD2. The clonotype originates from a human donor in good health. The CDR3 DNA follows: TGTGCCAGCACCTCTAGCGGGAGTTCTGTATACGAGCAGTACTTC. This codes for CASTSSGSSVYEQYF.